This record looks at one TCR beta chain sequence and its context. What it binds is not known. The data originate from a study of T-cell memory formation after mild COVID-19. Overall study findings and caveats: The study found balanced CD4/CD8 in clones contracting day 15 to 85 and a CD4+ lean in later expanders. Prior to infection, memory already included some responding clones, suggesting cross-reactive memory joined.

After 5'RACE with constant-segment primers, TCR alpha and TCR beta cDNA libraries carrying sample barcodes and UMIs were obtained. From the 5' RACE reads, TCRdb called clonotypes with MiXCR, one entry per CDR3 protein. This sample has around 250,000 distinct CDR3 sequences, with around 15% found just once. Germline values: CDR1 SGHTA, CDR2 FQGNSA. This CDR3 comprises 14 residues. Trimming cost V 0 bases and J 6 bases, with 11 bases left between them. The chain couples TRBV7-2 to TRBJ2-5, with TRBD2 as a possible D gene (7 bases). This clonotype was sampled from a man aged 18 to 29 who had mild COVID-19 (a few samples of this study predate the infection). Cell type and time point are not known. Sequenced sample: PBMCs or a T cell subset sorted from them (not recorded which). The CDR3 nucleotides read TGTGCCAGCAGCTTAGCGGGGGGGCCTAAGACCCAGTACTTC. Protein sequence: CASSLAGGPKTQYF.